The 15 T cell receptor beta chains reported below all come from one sample, sequenced in a study of molecular identifiers for immune sequencing clone quantification. TCRdb redid the calling of the PCR reads with MiXCR, one entry per CDR3 protein. The sample lists hundreds of thousands of distinct CDR3 sequences; approximately 24% were seen once. Material: naive CD8+ T cells from blood, with Jurkat cell RNA spiked in. Subset indicated: FACS-sorted CD8+CD4-CCR7+CD45RA+ naive T cells. All receptors derive from a human donor in good health. Some libraries in this study had Jurkat cell RNA spiked in.

This chain joins TRBV7-9 and TRBJ2-7; D is unresolved. Looked up from germline, CDR1 is SEHNR and CDR2 is FQNEAQ (reference sequence). V was shortened by 2 bases and J by 6 bases, with 14 bases between the two germline ends. The CDR3 loop spans 14 amino acids. The CDR3 spells CASSLPALPLEQYF. The CDR3, as DNA: TGTGCCAGCAGCTTACCTGCCCTACCCCTCGAGCAGTACTTC.

In the case of this clonotype: This could be a read error, since a much larger clone is one nucleotide away. This chain connects TRBV7-8 to TRBJ2-7, with D possibly being TRBD2 (6 bases). V was trimmed by 5 bases and J by 6 bases, leaving 14 bases between them. CDR3 length: 13 residues. The V gene's germline CDR1 is SGHVS and CDR2 FQNEAQ. The CDR3 region is CASSPSRRGEQYF. The CDR3 nucleotides read TGTGCCAGCAGCCCGAGCCGGAGGGGCGAGCAGTACTTC.

On this clonotype itself: With a much larger clone just one base away, this may be a read error. The chain couples TRBV9 to TRBJ2-3, with 10 bases lining up with TRBD2. CDR3 length equals 16 residues. Germline V CDR1 and CDR2: SGDLS, YYNGEE. The CDR3 spells CASSVEASGSADTHYF. The CDR3 region has the DNA TGTGCCAGCAGCGTAGAGGCTAGCGGGAGTGCAGATACGCACTATTTT.

The chain uses TRBV4-1 and TRBJ1-5; D uncertain. The CDR3 runs to 15 residues. V dropped 1 base and J dropped 2 bases, with 9 bases sitting between them. Germline V lookup: CDR1 MGHRA, CDR2 YSYEKL. CDR3 in amino acids: CASSQVYGRNQPQHF. Here the CDR3 DNA reads TGCGCCAGCAGCCAAGTATATGGCCGCAATCAGCCCCAGCATTTT.

CDR3 in DNA: TGTGCCAGCAGCGTACCAGGTGAGCAGTTCTTC. Translated: CASSVPGEQFF. This chain links TRBV7-9 with TRBJ2-1; the D is unclear. Germline V gives CDR1 SEHNR, CDR2 FQNEAQ (reference sequence). The V end was cut by 5 bases, the J end by 9 bases, with 8 bases between. CDR3 length equals 11 residues.

This clonotype was seen at least ten times. The gene calls are TRBV12-3 or TRBV12-4 and TRBJ2-7; 7 bases align to TRBD1. The CDR3 has 12 residues. J gave up 4 bases and V 6 bases, and 3 bases lay outside the gene matches. The CDR3 is CASRTGIYEQYF. DNA of the CDR3: TGTGCCAGCAGGACAGGGATATACGAGCAGTACTTC.

As to this clonotype: Relative to the germline gene, one junction end is altered; a read error may explain this. The V gene is TRBV7-9, the J gene TRBJ2-5; 8 nucleotides line up with TRBD1. Germline CDR1 and CDR2: SEHNR and FQNEAQ (reference sequence). The CDR3 is made up of 13 amino acids. This CDR3 reads CASRSGGWETRYF. The CDR3 coding sequence is TGTGCCAGCAGATCAGGGGGCTGGGAGACCCGGTACTTC. Drawing the rest from reference TRBV7-9 and TRBJ2-5, the complete variable domain is DTGVSQNPRHKITKRGQNVTFRCDPISEHNRLYWYRQTLGQGPEFLTYFQNEAQLEKSRLLSDRFSAERPKGSFSTLEIQRTEQGDSAMYLCASRSGGWETRYFGPGTRLLVL.

Of note for this clonotype: A much larger clone lies a single base off, so this may be a read error. The CDR3 nucleotides are TGTCCCAGTAGTATCGGTAGCGGGAGTACCTACGAGCAGTACTTC. Protein sequence: CPSSIGSGSTYEQYF. The J gene is TRBJ2-7, the V gene TRBV19, with TRBD2 matching 9 bases. The CDR3 contains 15 residues. Germline CDR1 and CDR2: LNHDA and SQIVND (reference sequence).

This clonotype was detected only a few times. This rearrangement joins TRBV7-3 to TRBJ2-1; D is possibly TRBD1 or TRBD2 (5 bases each). V was clipped by 1 base and J by 1 base, with 11 bases between them. The CDR3 has 16 amino acids. The germline CDR1 and CDR2 sequences are SGHTA and FQGTGA. In DNA, the CDR3 is TGTGCCAGCAGCTTAAGAGGGACCCTTTCCTACAATGAGCAGTTCTTC. It is translated as CASSLRGTLSYNEQFF.

This clonotype was picked up many times. The J gene is TRBJ1-1, the V gene TRBV27, with D unclear. Germline-derived CDR1 and CDR2 are MNHEY and SMNVEV (reference sequence). The length of the CDR3 is 13 residues. Trimming cost V 5 bases and J 1 base, with 8 bases left between them. The CDR3 sequence is CASSLIENTEAFF. CDR3 DNA: TGTGCCAGCAGTCTGATCGAGAACACTGAAGCTTTCTTT.

This clonotype was seen more than once but under ten times. This chain connects TRBV20-1 to TRBJ1-6; 9 bases line up with TRBD1. CDR3 size: 16 residues. In germline, CDR1 is DFQATT, CDR2 SNEGSKA (reference sequence). Losses at the gene ends were 6 bases for V and 7 bases for J; bases not matched to a gene: 13. CDR3 sequence: CSAQPFETGGNSPLHF. CDR3 DNA: TGCAGTGCCCAACCCTTCGAGACAGGGGGGAATTCACCCCTCCACTTT.

This clonotype was counted ten times or more. The chain employs TRBV4-1 and TRBJ1-2, with D tentatively TRBD1 (5 bases). Germline loops: CDR1 MGHRA, CDR2 YSYEKL. The V and J ends lost 0 bases and 4 bases respectively, with 9 bases between them. This CDR3 has 14 amino acids. CDR3 bases: TGCGCCAGCAGCCAAGACGAGACAGCCTATGGCTACACCTTC. This translates into CASSQDETAYGYTF.

A word on this clonotype: This may be a read error: a much more frequent sequence differs by one nucleotide. The V and J genes are TRBV5-1 and TRBJ1-1; possible D gene TRBD1, 6 bases. CDR3 size: 17 residues. Germline CDR1 and CDR2: SGHRS and YFSETQ. In DNA form, the CDR3 reads TGCGCCAGCAACTTGGACAGTCCACCACACATGAACACTGAAGCTTTCTTT. It encodes CASNLDSPPHMNTEAFF. Filled out from reference TRBV5-1 and TRBJ1-1, the complete variable domain reads KAGVTQTPRYLIKTRGQQVTLSCSPISGHRSVSWYQQTPGQGLQFLFEYFSETQRNKGNFPGRFSGRQFSNSRSEMNVSTLELGDSALYLCASNLDSPPHMNTEAFFGQGTRLTVV.

In the case of this clonotype: Relative to the germline gene, one junction end is altered; a read error may explain this. The rearrangement uses TRBV13 and TRBJ2-7; 7 positions agree with TRBD2. CDR3 length: 16 amino acids. Germline V CDR1 and CDR2: PRHDT, FYEKMQ (reference sequence). The CDR3 region is CAGSLSAGEQSYEQYF. As DNA, the CDR3 is TGTGCCGGCAGCTTATCGGCGGGAGAGCAATCATACGAGCAGTACTTC.

The rearrangement links TRBV6-1 to TRBJ1-1; D is undetermined. CDR1 is MNHNS, CDR2 SASEGT, per germline. V lost 6 bases, J lost 5 bases, and 13 bases lay in between. The CDR3 has 13 residues. The CDR3 region is CASSYTVRTEAFF. The CDR3 region has the DNA TGTGCCAGCAGCTATACAGTGAGGACTGAAGCTTTCTTT.